The 21 T cell receptor beta chains reported below all come from one sample, sequenced in a study of cytomegalovirus exposure and HLA in healthy donors. The PCR had 60 Vbeta and 13 Jbeta primers. Profiling relied on immunoSEQ multiplex PCR, and the TCRdb table lists in-frame clones only, not all of them. The table lists around 170,000 clones, about four fifths of them singletons. Sequencing used PBMCs. The receptors here all came from a woman aged 30 to 39 in good health and CMV-seronegative.

The chain employs TRBV6-5 and TRBJ1-5; 8 bases map to TRBD1. Germline lookup yields CDR1 MNHEY and CDR2 SVGAGI. There are 15 residues in the CDR3. Germline trimming cut 6 bases from V and 4 bases from J; bases unmatched to any gene: 8. The CDR3 reads CASRKQGARNQPQHF. Written as DNA, the CDR3 is TGTGCCAGCAGAAAGCAGGGGGCGCGAAATCAGCCCCAGCATTTT.

This CDR3 reads CASSLGTTGQPQHF. The CDR3 region has the DNA TGTGCCAGCAGCCTCGGGACAACAGGTCAGCCCCAGCATTTT. The chain is built from TRBV9 and TRBJ1-5; the D gene is possibly TRBD1 (6 bases). Germline V gene data show CDR1 as SGDLS and CDR2 as YYNGEE. V lost 4 bases, J lost 6 bases, and 14 bases lay in between. The CDR3 totals 14 residues.

CDR3 in amino acids: CASRTGPNTGELFF. The CDR3 DNA reads TGTGCCTCCCGGACAGGGCCGAACACCGGGGAGCTGTTTTTT. The gene calls are TRBV2 and TRBJ2-2; TRBD1 matches at 8 bases. The CDR3 runs 14 residues. CDR1 SNHLY and CDR2 FYNNEI come from the germline V gene. J gave up 0 bases and V 11 bases, and 5 bases lay outside the gene matches.

The chain is built from TRBV27 and TRBJ2-3, with 10 bases lining up with TRBD2. The CDR3 runs 19 residues. Germline assignment: CDR1 MNHEY and CDR2 SMNVEV (reference sequence). The junction had 16 bases not matched to a gene; V was cut back by 4 bases and J by 3 bases. This CDR3 reads CASSSPSGGITLTTDTQYF. The CDR3, as DNA: TGTGCCAGCAGTTCCCCTAGCGGGGGTATTACATTAACGACAGATACGCAGTATTTT.

The gene calls are TRBV4-1 and TRBJ2-7, with TRBD1 identical over 11 bases. Trimming cost V 6 bases and J 4 bases; bases outside gene matches: 14. Per germline, CDR1 MGHRA and CDR2 YSYEKL. The CDR3 has 17 amino acids. This CDR3 is CASSLSGTGGYEYEQYF. In DNA, the CDR3 is TGCGCCAGCAGTCTCTCCGGGACAGGGGGTTACGAGTACGAGCAGTACTTC.

The chain employs TRBV15 and TRBJ2-3, with D perhaps matching TRBD1 (6 bases). The CDR3 extends over 16 amino acids. Trimming left V 0 bases short and J 6 bases short, with 16 bases between. Germline assignment: CDR1 LNHNV and CDR2 YYDKDF (reference sequence). In DNA, the CDR3 is TGTGCCACCAGCAGAGATCGGGGATCAGGGGCTGATACGCAGTATTTT. Translating it yields CATSRDRGSGADTQYF.

This clone was observed a handful of times. As DNA, the CDR3 is TGTGCCACCAGCAGACAGGGGGCCGCGAGAGCCGGGGAGCTGTTTTTT. It specifies CATSRQGAARAGELFF. The chain carries TRBV15 and TRBJ2-2; 8 positions match TRBD1. The ends lost 2 bases at V and 6 bases at J; junction bases unmatched: 8. Per germline, CDR1 LNHNV and CDR2 YYDKDF (reference sequence). The CDR3 length is 16 residues.

V and J are TRBV6-1 and TRBJ1-2; no firm D call. The V gene's germline CDR1 is MNHNS and CDR2 SASEGT. This CDR3 spans 14 amino acids. V shed 0 bases and J shed 7 bases, with 12 bases lying between them. This CDR3 reads CASSEAPGWGGYTF. CDR3 DNA: TGTGCCAGCAGTGAAGCGCCGGGGTGGGGTGGCTACACCTTC.

This sequence joins TRBV29-1 and TRBJ2-1, with 9 bases identical to TRBD2. The germline V gene has CDR1 SQVTM and CDR2 ANQGSEA. The CDR3 spans 18 residues. Trimming removed 3 bases from V and 0 bases from J; junction bases left unmatched: 12. This chain's CDR3 is CSVDKGRAGGPSYNEQFF. The CDR3 DNA sequence: TGCAGCGTTGATAAGGGTCGAGCGGGGGGCCCCTCCTACAATGAGCAGTTCTTC.

This chain joins TRBV27 and TRBJ2-2, with TRBD1 matching over 8 bases. Germline lookup yields CDR1 MNHEY and CDR2 SMNVEV (reference sequence). The length of the CDR3 is 16 residues. After removal of 2 bases from V and 5 bases from J, the junction contained 7 bases not matched to a gene. The DNA of the CDR3 is TGTGCCAGCAGTTTAGCGAACAGGGGGATGACCGGGGAGCTGTTTTTT. Encoded protein: CASSLANRGMTGELFF.

The chain couples TRBV30 to TRBJ1-2, with D maybe TRBD1 (6 bases). The V and J ends lost 5 bases and 8 bases respectively, with 12 bases between them. This CDR3 comprises 11 residues. Germline V CDR1 and CDR2: GTSNPN, SVGIG (reference sequence). CDR3 DNA sequence: TGTGCCTGGGCGGGGGCAGGGGGCTACACCTTC. Residues: CAWAGAGGYTF.

V usage is TRBV6-5 and J usage is TRBJ1-2; D uncertain. This CDR3 region has 14 residues. Germline V lookup: CDR1 MNHEY, CDR2 SVGAGI. V lost 9 bases and J 8 bases, leaving 22 bases between the germline ends. The CDR3 spells CASWPRMSAGGYTF. The DNA of the CDR3 is TGTGCCAGTTGGCCGAGGATGTCAGCGGGGGGCTACACCTTC.

The V gene is TRBV6-1, the J gene TRBJ1-6; D possibly corresponds to TRBD1 (6 bases). Between the trimmed V and J ends, which lost 8 bases and 5 bases, there was a span of 16 bases. There are 15 residues in the CDR3. Germline loops: CDR1 MNHNS, CDR2 SASEGT. The CDR3 is CASRPGQGNNSPLHF. Written as DNA, the CDR3 is TGTGCCAGCCGACCCGGGCAGGGGAATAATTCACCCCTCCACTTT.

This clone was observed a few times. This chain joins TRBV7-2 and TRBJ2-3, with D hard to call. The CDR3 sequence is 13 residues long. CDR1 is SGHTA, CDR2 FQGNSA, per germline. Trimming took 3 bases from V and 1 from J, leaving 5 bases between them. The CDR3 loop reads CASSLGGTDTQYF. In DNA form, the CDR3 reads TGTGCCAGCAGCTTGGGCGGCACAGATACGCAGTATTTT.

The chain couples TRBV2 to TRBJ2-7, with 10 bases aligning to TRBD2. Per the germline V gene, CDR1 is SNHLY and CDR2 is FYNNEI. This CDR3 is built from 16 residues. V shed 4 bases, J shed 5 bases, and the junction held 11 bases outside the gene matches. The CDR3 nucleotides are TGTGCCAGCAGTGTAAGCCTAGCGGGGGCTCCCGACGAGCAGTACTTC. It codes for CASSVSLAGAPDEQYF.

The V and J genes are TRBV18 and TRBJ2-3; 7 nucleotides align to TRBD2. Germline V CDR1 and CDR2: KGHSH, LQKENI. The CDR3 consists of 14 residues. J gave up 5 bases and V 2 bases, and 4 bases lay outside the gene matches. The DNA of the CDR3 is TGTGCCAGCTCACCATTGGGGAGGGGAGATACGCAGTATTTT. Amino acids: CASSPLGRGDTQYF.

The chain recombines TRBV20-1 with TRBJ2-1; no clear D gene. Germline V gene sequence: CDR1 DFQATT, CDR2 SNEGSKA (reference sequence). This CDR3 is 10 amino acids long. V lost 7 bases to trimming and J lost 6 bases, with 7 bases between them. The CDR3 DNA follows: TGCAGTGGACTCGGCAATGAGCAGTTCTTC. This codes for CSGLGNEQFF.

The chain joins TRBV2 to TRBJ1-2, with D perhaps TRBD1 (6 bases). The germline V gene has CDR1 SNHLY and CDR2 FYNNEI. The CDR3 extends over 16 amino acids. With 6 bases removed from V and 9 bases from J, the gap between germline ends came to 26 bases. DNA for the CDR3: TGTGCCAGCAGAGGGAGGGGGGGGGATAGGGTATTGAGCTACACCTTC. It specifies CASRGRGGDRVLSYTF.

V is TRBV7-3 and J is TRBJ2-2; D perhaps matches TRBD2 (6 bases). V was shortened by 3 bases and J by 1 base, with 15 bases between the two germline ends. The CDR3 is 17 amino acids. Germline V CDR1 and CDR2: SGHTA, FQGTGA. CDR3 nucleotides: TGTGCCAGCAGCTTCGGTTTGGGGCGGGGGAACACCGGGGAGCTGTTTTTT. Translating gives CASSFGLGRGNTGELFF.

The J gene is TRBJ2-5, the V gene TRBV2; 13 bases agree with TRBD2. V trimming: 5 bases; J trimming: 5 bases; junction bases outside the gene matches: 14. The germline V gene encodes CDR1 SNHLY and CDR2 FYNNEI. The CDR3 sequence is 18 residues long. The CDR3 region is CASSYTSGGAGARETQYF. The CDR3 bases are TGTGCCAGCAGTTACACTAGCGGGGGGGCCGGTGCGCGTGAGACCCAGTACTTC.

This chain connects TRBV7-8 to TRBJ2-7, with 9 bases fitting TRBD1. The CDR3 consists of 16 residues. Germline V CDR1 and CDR2: SGHVS, FQNEAQ. Trimming took 4 bases from V and 1 from J; bases not matched to a gene: 8. As DNA, the CDR3 is TGTGCCAGCAGCTCCGTCGTGGGGACAGGGTCCTACGAGCAGTACTTC. Its protein product is CASSSVVGTGSYEQYF.